The following is a T cell receptor beta chain sequence with its context. Its antigen is not known. The data were obtained in a study of T-cell memory formation after mild COVID-19. Study as a whole: TCR clustering was largely donor specific.

UMIs and sample barcodes were carried by the TCR alpha and TCR beta cDNA libraries that 5'RACE produced using constant-segment primers. MiXCR was run by TCRdb on the 5' RACE reads, yielding one entry per CDR3 protein. This table holds 580,000 or so distinct CDR3 sequences, approximately 15% found once. The CDR3 covers 15 residues. Unmatched junction bases numbered 3, after V lost 1 base and J lost 0 bases. Germline V gene sequence: CDR1 GTSNPN, CDR2 SVGIG (reference sequence). Study results and caveats: Later expanders leaned toward CD4+, whereas clones contracting from day 15 to 85 were balanced CD4/CD8. The SARS-CoV-2 specificity of second-wave clones reaching peak at day 37 remained unverified.

The sequenced sample was PBMCs or a T cell subset sorted from them (not recorded which). The chain has TRBV30 and TRBJ1-5, with TRBD1 identical over 7 bases. The receptor was derived from an adult woman who had mild COVID-19 (a few samples of this study predate the infection). Cell type and time point are not known. CDR3 residues: CAWSEGTVSNQPQHF. The CDR3 nucleotides are TGTGCCTGGAGTGAGGGGACAGTTAGCAATCAGCCCCAGCATTTT. Combining the CDR3 with reference TRBV30 and TRBJ1-5 gives the whole variable domain SQTIHQWPATLVQPVGSPLSLECTVEGTSNPNLYWYRQAAGRGLQLLFYSVGIGQISSEVPQNLSASRPQDRQFILSSKKLLLSDSGFYLCAWSEGTVSNQPQHFGDGTRLSIL.